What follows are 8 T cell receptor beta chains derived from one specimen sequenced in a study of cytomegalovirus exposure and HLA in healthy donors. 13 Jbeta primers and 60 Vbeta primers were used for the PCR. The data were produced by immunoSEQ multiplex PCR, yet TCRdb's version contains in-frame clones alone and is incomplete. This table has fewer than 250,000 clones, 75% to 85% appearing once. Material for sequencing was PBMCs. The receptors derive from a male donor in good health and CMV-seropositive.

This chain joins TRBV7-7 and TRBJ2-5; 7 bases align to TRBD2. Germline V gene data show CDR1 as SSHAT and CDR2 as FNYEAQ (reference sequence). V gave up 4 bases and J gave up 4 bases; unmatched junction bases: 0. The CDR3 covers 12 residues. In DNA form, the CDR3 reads TGTGCCAGCAGCTGGGGGGGAGAGACCCAGTACTTC. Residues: CASSWGGETQYF. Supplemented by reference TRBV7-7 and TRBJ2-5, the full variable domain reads GAGVSQSPRYKVTKRGQDVTLRCDPISSHATLYWYQQALGQGPEFLTYFNYEAQPDKSGLPSDRFSAERPEGSISTLTIQRTEQRDSAMYRCASSWGGETQYFGPGTRLLVL.

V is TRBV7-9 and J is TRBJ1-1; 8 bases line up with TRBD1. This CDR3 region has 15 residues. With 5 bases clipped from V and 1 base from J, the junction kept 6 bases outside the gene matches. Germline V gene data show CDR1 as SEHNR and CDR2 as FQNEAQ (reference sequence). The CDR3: CASSIKDRGNTEAFF. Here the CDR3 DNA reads TGTGCCAGCAGCATAAAAGACAGGGGGAACACTGAAGCTTTCTTT.

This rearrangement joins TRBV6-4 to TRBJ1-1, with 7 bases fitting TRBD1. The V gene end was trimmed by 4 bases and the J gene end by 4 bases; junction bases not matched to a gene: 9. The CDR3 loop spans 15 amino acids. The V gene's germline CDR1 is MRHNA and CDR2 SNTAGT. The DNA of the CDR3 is TGTGCCAGCAGTGTGGAGGGGGCGGGAGGCACTGAAGCTTTCTTT. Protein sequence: CASSVEGAGGTEAFF.

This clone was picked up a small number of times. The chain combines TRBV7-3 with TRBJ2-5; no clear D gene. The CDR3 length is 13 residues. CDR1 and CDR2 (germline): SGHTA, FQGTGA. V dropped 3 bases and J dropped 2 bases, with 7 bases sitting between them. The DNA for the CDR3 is TGTGCCAGCAGCTTGGGCCATCAAGAGACCCAGTACTTC. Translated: CASSLGHQETQYF.

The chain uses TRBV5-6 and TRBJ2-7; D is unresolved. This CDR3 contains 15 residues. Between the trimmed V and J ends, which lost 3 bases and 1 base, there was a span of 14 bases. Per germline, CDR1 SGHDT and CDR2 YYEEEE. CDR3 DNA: TGTGCCAGCAGCTCCCCGCTAGTGGAATCCTACGAGCAGTACTTC. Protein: CASSSPLVESYEQYF.

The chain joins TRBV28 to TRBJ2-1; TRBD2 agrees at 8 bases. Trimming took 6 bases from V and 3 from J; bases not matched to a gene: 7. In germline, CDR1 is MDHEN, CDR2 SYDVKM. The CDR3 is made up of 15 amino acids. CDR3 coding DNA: TGTGCCAGCAGGCGTGCGGGGGGAGACTACAATGAGCAGTTCTTC. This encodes CASRRAGGDYNEQFF.

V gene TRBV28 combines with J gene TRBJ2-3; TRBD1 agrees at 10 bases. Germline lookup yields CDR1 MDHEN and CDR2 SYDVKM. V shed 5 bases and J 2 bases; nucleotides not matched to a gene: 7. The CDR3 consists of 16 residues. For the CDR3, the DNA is TGTGCCAGCAGTATCTCCGGGACAGGGGCCACAGATACGCAGTATTTT. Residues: CASSISGTGATDTQYF.

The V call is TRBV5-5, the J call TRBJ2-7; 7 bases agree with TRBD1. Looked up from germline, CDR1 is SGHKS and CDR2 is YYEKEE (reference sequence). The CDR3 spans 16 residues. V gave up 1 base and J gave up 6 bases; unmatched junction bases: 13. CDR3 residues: CASSLFRARGSVEQYF. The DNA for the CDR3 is TGTGCCAGCAGCTTGTTTAGGGCCAGGGGGTCTGTCGAGCAGTACTTC. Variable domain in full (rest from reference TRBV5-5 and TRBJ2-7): DAGVTQSPTHLIKTRGQQVTLRCSPISGHKSVSWYQQVLGQGPQFIFQYYEKEERGRGNFPDRFSARQFPNYSSELNVNALLLGDSALYLCASSLFRARGSVEQYFGPGTRLTVT.